This TCR beta chain was profiled in a study of blood T cell repertoires in COVID-19. Study-wide context: Samples came from the United States, Italy and Spain, spanning acute and convalescent COVID-19. T cells, B-cell-depleted T cells, or PBMCs supplied cDNA or gDNA.

In the original workflow: Amplifying reference gene primers gave estimates of nucleated cell counts. Method: immunoSEQ multiplex PCR; TCRdb's copy keeps in-frame clones and lacks some. D and trimming were read from the DNA, whereas the V and J calls and clone size are those reported in that table. The table lists tens of thousands of clones, under 90% of them singletons. This receptor was obtained from a man aged 65 to 85 with active or convalescent COVID-19. The sample comprised peripheral blood.

The CDR3, as DNA: TGCAGTGCTAGTAGGACAGGCAATCAGCCCCAGCATTTT. It translates to CSASRTGNQPQHF. The rearrangement links TRBV20-1 to TRBJ1-5, with D possibly being TRBD1 (6 bases). Germline CDR1 reads DFQATT; CDR2 reads SNEGSKA (reference sequence). The CDR3 spans 13 residues. Trimming took off 3 bases at V and 2 bases at J, with 8 bases between the two ends.